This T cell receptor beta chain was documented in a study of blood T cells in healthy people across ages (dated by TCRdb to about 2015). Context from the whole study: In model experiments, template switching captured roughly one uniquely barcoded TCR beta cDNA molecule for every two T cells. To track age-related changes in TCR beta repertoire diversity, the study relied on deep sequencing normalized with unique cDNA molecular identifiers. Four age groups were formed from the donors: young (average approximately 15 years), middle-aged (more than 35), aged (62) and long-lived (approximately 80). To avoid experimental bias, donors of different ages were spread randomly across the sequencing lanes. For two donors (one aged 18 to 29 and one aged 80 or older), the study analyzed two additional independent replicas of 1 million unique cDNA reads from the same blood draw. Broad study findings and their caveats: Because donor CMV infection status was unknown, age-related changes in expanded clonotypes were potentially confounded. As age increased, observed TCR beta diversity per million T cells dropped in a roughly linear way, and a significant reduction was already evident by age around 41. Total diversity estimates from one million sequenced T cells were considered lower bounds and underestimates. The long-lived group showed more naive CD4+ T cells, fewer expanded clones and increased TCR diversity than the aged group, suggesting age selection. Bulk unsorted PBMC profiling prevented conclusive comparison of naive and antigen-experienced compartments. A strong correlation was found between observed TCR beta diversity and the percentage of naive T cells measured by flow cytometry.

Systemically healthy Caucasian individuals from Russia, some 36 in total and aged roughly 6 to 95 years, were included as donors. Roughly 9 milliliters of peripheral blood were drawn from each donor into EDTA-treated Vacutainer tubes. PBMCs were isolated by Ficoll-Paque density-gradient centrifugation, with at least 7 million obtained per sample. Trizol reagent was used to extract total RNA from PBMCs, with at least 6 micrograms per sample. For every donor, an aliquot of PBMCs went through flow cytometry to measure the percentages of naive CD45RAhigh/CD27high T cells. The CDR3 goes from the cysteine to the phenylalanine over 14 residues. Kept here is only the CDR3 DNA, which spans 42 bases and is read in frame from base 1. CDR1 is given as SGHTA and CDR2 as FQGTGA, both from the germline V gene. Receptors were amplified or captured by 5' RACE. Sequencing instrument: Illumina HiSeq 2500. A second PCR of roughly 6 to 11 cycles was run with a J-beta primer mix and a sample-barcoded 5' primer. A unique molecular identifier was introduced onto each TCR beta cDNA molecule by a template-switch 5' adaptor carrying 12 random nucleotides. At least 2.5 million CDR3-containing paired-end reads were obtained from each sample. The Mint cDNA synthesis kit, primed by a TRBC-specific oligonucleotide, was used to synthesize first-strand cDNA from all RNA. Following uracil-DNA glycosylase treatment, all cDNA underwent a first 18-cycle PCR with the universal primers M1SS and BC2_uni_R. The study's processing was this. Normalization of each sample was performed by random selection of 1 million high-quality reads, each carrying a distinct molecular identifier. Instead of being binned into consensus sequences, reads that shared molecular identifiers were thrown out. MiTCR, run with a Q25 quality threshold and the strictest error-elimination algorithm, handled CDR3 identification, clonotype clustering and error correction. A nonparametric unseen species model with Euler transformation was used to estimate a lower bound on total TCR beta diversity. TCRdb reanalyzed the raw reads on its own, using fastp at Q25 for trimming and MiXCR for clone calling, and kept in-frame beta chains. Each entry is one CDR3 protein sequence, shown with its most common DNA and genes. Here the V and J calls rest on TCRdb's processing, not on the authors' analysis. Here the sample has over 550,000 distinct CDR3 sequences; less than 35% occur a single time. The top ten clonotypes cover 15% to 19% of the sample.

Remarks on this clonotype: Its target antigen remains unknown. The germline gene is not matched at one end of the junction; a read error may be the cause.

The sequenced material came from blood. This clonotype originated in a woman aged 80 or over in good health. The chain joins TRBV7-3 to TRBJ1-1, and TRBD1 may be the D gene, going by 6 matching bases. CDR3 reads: CAGSLQGMNTEAFF. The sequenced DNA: TGTGCCGGCAGCTTGCAGGGGATGAACACTGAAGCTTTCTTT. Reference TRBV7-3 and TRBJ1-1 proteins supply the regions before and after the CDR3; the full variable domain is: GAGVSQTPSNKVTEKGKYVELRCDPISGHTALYWYRQSLGQGPEFLIYFQGTGAADDSGLPNDRFFAVRPEGSVSTLKIQRTERGDSAVYLCAGSLQGMNTEAFFGQGTRLTVV.